Each of the 16 T cell receptor beta chains below was sequenced from the same sample in a study of blood T cell repertoires in COVID-19. Using immunoSEQ multiplex PCR, the repertoire was profiled, and TCRdb retains in-frame clones only, with some absent. The top ten clones hold approximately 4.2% of a sample with roughly 120,000 clones, about 90% of them seen once. Sequenced input: peripheral blood. The receptor source for this set is a woman between 45 and 60 years old with acute or convalescent COVID-19.

The chain links TRBV28 to TRBJ1-1, with D hard to call. Germline V CDR1 and CDR2: MDHEN, SYDVKM. Trimming cost V 4 bases and J 1 base, with 7 bases left between them. The CDR3 runs 13 residues. Here the CDR3 reads CASSYPGNTEAFF. The CDR3, as DNA: TGTGCCAGCAGTTATCCAGGGAACACTGAAGCTTTCTTT.

In its sample, this clone was seen once. This chain connects TRBV2 to TRBJ2-7, with TRBD1 as a possible D gene (5 bases). CDR1 and CDR2 from the germline V gene are SNHLY and FYNNEI. The ends were cut back, 6 bases at V and 6 bases at J, with 21 bases in the middle. The CDR3 runs 15 residues. CDR3 residues: CASRGNSGYVLEQYF. Written as DNA, the CDR3 is TGTGCCAGCAGAGGGAATTCAGGGTATGTTCTCGAGCAGTACTTC.

The V gene is TRBV19, the J gene TRBJ2-7; 9 bases are shared with TRBD1. The V gene end was trimmed by 3 bases and the J gene end by 7 bases; junction bases not matched to a gene: 7. In germline, CDR1 is LNHDA, CDR2 SQIVND (reference sequence). The CDR3 consists of 14 residues. CDR3 sequence reads: CASSIRTGVREQYF. DNA for the CDR3: TGTGCCAGTAGTATTAGGACAGGGGTACGAGAGCAGTACTTC.

The gene calls are TRBV14 and TRBJ2-2; D is perhaps TRBD2 (5 bases). Deletions cut 4 bases from V and 5 bases from J, with 14 bases between. This CDR3 comprises 15 residues. Germline CDR1 is SGHDN and CDR2 is FVKESK. CDR3 nucleotides: TGTGCCAGCAGCCCGGGGAGAGTACAGACCGGGGAGCTGTTTTTT. Protein sequence: CASSPGRVQTGELFF.

V and J are TRBV30 and TRBJ1-1; D is perhaps TRBD1 (6 bases). The CDR3 sequence is 14 residues long. V lost 8 bases and J lost 0, with 16 bases in between. Per germline, CDR1 GTSNPN and CDR2 SVGIG (reference sequence). The CDR3 region has the DNA TGTGCCCTGGATAGAGGGGGTGTGAACACTGAAGCTTTCTTT. Its translation: CALDRGGVNTEAFF.

The rearrangement uses TRBV5-1 and TRBJ1-2, with D possibly TRBD1 on 6 matching bases. V was cut by 0 bases and J by 2 bases, with 11 bases left in between. The CDR3 spans 15 residues. CDR1 SGHRS and CDR2 YFSETQ come from the germline V gene. CDR3 sequence: CASSLGGGSNYGYTF. In DNA form, the CDR3 reads TGCGCCAGCAGCTTGGGAGGGGGATCGAACTATGGCTACACCTTC.

The V and J genes are TRBV18 and TRBJ2-2; 7 bases align to TRBD1. The germline V gene has CDR1 KGHSH and CDR2 LQKENI. Unmatched junction bases numbered 10, after V lost 6 bases and J lost 0 bases. The CDR3 has 17 residues. CDR3 nucleotide sequence: TGTGCCAGCTCTACAAAATCAGGGGGTACGAACACCGGGGAGCTGTTTTTT. It is translated as CASSTKSGGTNTGELFF.

Comment on this clone: Relative to the germline gene, one junction end is altered; a read error may explain this. The chain joins TRBV7-7 to TRBJ2-1; D might be TRBD1 (6 bases). This CDR3 is built from 15 residues. Germline-derived CDR1 and CDR2 are SSHAT and FNYEAQ (reference sequence). This chain's CDR3 is CASSKTGKGYNEQFF. The CDR3 DNA reads TGTGCTAGCAGCAAAACAGGGAAGGGATACAATGAGCAGTTCTTC.

This sequence joins TRBV6-5 and TRBJ1-2; D may be TRBD1 (6 bases). CDR3 length: 14 amino acids. The V end was cut by 9 bases, the J end by 2 bases, with 16 bases between. Looked up from germline, CDR1 is MNHEY and CDR2 is SVGAGI. The CDR3 DNA reads TGTGCCAGTAGACCTCAGGGGCTAAACTATGGCTACACCTTC. It yields the protein CASRPQGLNYGYTF.

A word on this clone: A junction boundary mismatches the germline segment, possibly from a read error. The rearrangement joins TRBV9 to TRBJ1-5; D may be TRBD1 (5 bases). Germline V gene lookup returns CDR1 SGDLS and CDR2 YYNGEE. The CDR3 sequence is 14 residues long. In DNA, the CDR3 is TGTGCCAGCAGTGTAGGACATCTCGATCAGCCCCAGCATTTT. It yields the protein CASSVGHLDQPQHF.

This clone was seen a single time. The rearrangement uses TRBV9 and TRBJ1-1; no firm D call. CDR3 length equals 13 residues. V was trimmed by 0 bases and J by 10 bases, leaving 13 bases between them. CDR1 is SGDLS and CDR2 is YYNGEE in the germline V gene. CDR3 amino acids: CASSVGREFPAFF. The CDR3 DNA reads as TGTGCCAGCAGCGTAGGGAGGGAGTTCCCAGCTTTCTTT.

The chain couples TRBV14 to TRBJ2-2; 9 bases match TRBD2. Germline V lookup: CDR1 SGHDN, CDR2 FVKESK. The length of the CDR3 is 14 residues. V trimming: 2 bases; J trimming: 7 bases; junction bases outside the gene matches: 2. The CDR3 sequence: CASSQLAGRGELFF. The DNA of the CDR3 is TGTGCCAGCAGCCAACTAGCGGGACGCGGGGAGCTGTTTTTT. The whole variable domain, filled in from reference TRBV14 and TRBJ2-2, reads EAGVTQFPSHSVIEKGQTVTLRCDPISGHDNLYWYRRVMGKEIKFLLHFVKESKQDESGMPNNRFLAERTGGTYSTLKVQPAELEDSGVYFCASSQLAGRGELFFGEGSRLTVL.

The rearrangement uses TRBV9 and TRBJ2-5; possibly TRBD2 for D (6 bases). Germline lookup yields CDR1 SGDLS and CDR2 YYNGEE. The CDR3 is made up of 16 amino acids. The V gene lost 0 bases and the J gene lost 3 bases, with 15 bases spanning the gap. CDR3 DNA: TGTGCCAGCAGCGTAGCTGGGGGGTTGGGAAAAGAGACCCAGTACTTC. It translates to CASSVAGGLGKETQYF.

This sequence joins TRBV2 and TRBJ2-1; TRBD2 matches at 9 bases. The germline V gene encodes CDR1 SNHLY and CDR2 FYNNEI. The V segment lost 7 bases and the J segment 10 bases; nucleotides outside the gene matches: 11. There are 14 residues in the CDR3. Written as DNA, the CDR3 is TGTGCCAGCATCGGCGGGAGGGCTGATGGAGAGCAGTTCTTC. It specifies CASIGGRADGEQFF.

This clone was observed once. J is TRBJ1-6 and V is TRBV29-1, with D tentatively TRBD1 (5 bases). V was shortened by 3 bases and J by 5 bases, with 14 bases between the two germline ends. Germline V gives CDR1 SQVTM, CDR2 ANQGSEA. The CDR3 has 15 amino acids. The DNA of the CDR3 is TGCAGCGTTGATCCCGAAGGACAAAATAATTCACCCCTCCACTTT. This gives the protein CSVDPEGQNNSPLHF. The full variable domain, its missing parts supplied by reference TRBV29-1 and TRBJ1-6, is SAVISQKPSRDICQRGTSLTIQCQVDSQVTMMFWYRQQPGQSLTLIATANQGSEATYESGFVIDKFPISRPNLTFSTLTVSNMSPEDSSIYLCSVDPEGQNNSPLHFGNGTRLTVT.

The rearrangement links TRBV15 to TRBJ2-7; unclear D gene. This CDR3 comprises 12 residues. V lost 5 bases, J lost 5 bases, and 10 bases lay in between. Germline V gene sequence: CDR1 LNHNV, CDR2 YYDKDF (reference sequence). CDR3 region: CATSASRDEQYF. The CDR3 coding sequence is TGTGCCACCAGCGCCAGTCGGGACGAGCAGTACTTC.